This T cell receptor beta chain was sequenced during a study of cytomegalovirus exposure and HLA in healthy donors. The CDR3 has 15 residues. Germline V lookup: CDR1 SEHNR, CDR2 FQNEAQ (reference sequence). Deletions cut 1 base from V and 10 bases from J, with 14 bases between. The PCR used 60 Vbeta and 13 Jbeta primers. Profiling relied on immunoSEQ multiplex PCR, and the TCRdb table lists in-frame clones only, not all of them. The table records fewer than 200,000 clones, approximately 77% of them present only once. The TCR comes from a man aged 35 to 55 in good health and CMV-seropositive. J is TRBJ1-6 and V is TRBV7-9; D may be TRBD1 (6 bases). Sequencing was performed on PBMCs. The CDR3 sequence: CASSLGSAGDSPLHF. Written as DNA, the CDR3 is TGTGCCAGCAGCTTAGGCTCGGCAGGGGACTCACCCCTCCACTTT.